A selection of T cell receptor beta chains follows, all from one sample in a study of blood T cell repertoires in COVID-19. The repertoire was sequenced with immunoSEQ multiplex PCR; TCRdb's copy has only in-frame clones and lacks some. Here the sample spans 350,000 to 400,000 clones, around 89% being singletons. The sequencing sample was made of peripheral blood. These receptors all stem from a woman in her 30s with COVID-19, enrolled during active disease. Each CDR3 is given with its conserved first and last residue. A D gene is named only where the DNA matches it firmly. Where a row states a size, it is once, few, many or the class of an expanded clone; other rows omit it.

j_call,clone_size,v_call,d_call,cdr3_aa,cdr3_nt
TRBJ1-1,-,TRBV5-1,-,CASSLGGRRGTEAFF,TGCGCCAGCAGCTTGGGAGGCCGGAGGGGCACTGAAGCTTTCTTT
TRBJ1-4,-,TRBV4-1,-,CASSQASGGAWLVLPTNEKLFF,TGCGCCAGCAGCCAAGCGTCTGGGGGCGCCTGGTTGGTCCTTCCCACTAATGAAAAACTGTTTTTT
TRBJ2-1,-,TRBV11-2,-,CASSGPRRLAQDNEQFF,TGTGCCAGCAGCGGACCCCGGCGGCTAGCGCAGGACAATGAGCAGTTCTTC
TRBJ2-5,-,TRBV3-1/TRBV3-2,TRBD2,CASSQAGLAGGGETQYF,TGTGCCAGCAGCCAAGCCGGACTAGCGGGAGGGGGAGAGACCCAGTACTTC
TRBJ2-1,-,TRBV11-2,TRBD2,CASSLASSGGDEQFF,TGTGCCAGCAGCTTAGCTTCTAGCGGGGGGGATGAGCAGTTCTTC
TRBJ2-1,-,TRBV7-9,TRBD1,CASSRGQEYNEQFF,TGTGCCAGCAGCCGAGGACAGGAATACAATGAGCAGTTCTTC
TRBJ1-1,once,TRBV19,TRBD1,CASQGQLTEAFF,TGTGCCAGTCAGGGACAGCTAACTGAAGCTTTCTTT
TRBJ2-7,-,TRBV20-1,-,CSARRGSEQYF,TGCAGTGCTAGGAGGGGGAGCGAGCAGTACTTC
TRBJ2-1,-,TRBV29-1,-,CSVGGEGRPYNEQFF,TGCAGCGTTGGGGGTGAGGGGAGGCCCTACAATGAGCAGTTCTTC
TRBJ2-6,-,TRBV14,TRBD1,CASSQVPRDSLFSGANVLTF,TGTGCCAGCAGCCAAGTTCCGAGGGACAGCCTCTTCTCTGGGGCCAACGTCCTGACTTTC
TRBJ2-7,-,TRBV29-1,-,CSVGAGQSYEQYF,TGCAGCGTTGGGGCGGGACAGTCCTACGAGCAGTACTTC
TRBJ2-5,-,TRBV5-4,TRBD1,CASSLRTGRRETQYF,TGTGCCAGCAGCTTGAGGACAGGGAGACGGGAGACCCAGTACTTC
TRBJ2-3,-,TRBV14,TRBD2,CASSPLRGGRTDTQYF,TGTGCCAGCAGCCCCCTGCGGGGGGGCCGAACAGATACGCAGTATTTT
TRBJ1-2,-,TRBV6-6,TRBD1,CASSYLDRGDYGYTF,TGTGCCAGCAGTTACTTGGACAGGGGCGACTATGGCTACACCTTC
TRBJ2-5,-,TRBV6-5,TRBD1,CASRTEDRGETQYF,TGTGCCAGCAGAACTGAGGACAGGGGTGAGACCCAGTACTTC
TRBJ2-3,-,TRBV4-3,-,CASSQELGGGPDTQYF,TGCGCCAGCAGCCAAGAGCTCGGGGGTGGCCCAGATACGCAGTATTTT
TRBJ2-3,-,TRBV9,TRBD2,CASSVGGLGSNTQYF,TGTGCCAGCAGCGTAGGGGGACTAGGGTCCAATACGCAGTATTTT
TRBJ1-4,-,TRBV4-3,TRBD1,CASSQDKGDSWTNEKLFF,TGCGCCAGCAGCCAAGATAAGGGGGACAGTTGGACTAATGAAAAACTGTTTTTT
TRBJ1-5,-,TRBV19,-,CASSIGGLGNQPQHF,TGTGCCAGTAGTATAGGAGGGCTGGGCAATCAGCCCCAGCATTTT
TRBJ2-6,-,TRBV19,TRBD2,CASRLLAAGANVLTF,TGTGCCAGTAGGCTTCTAGCGGCTGGGGCCAACGTCCTGACTTTC
TRBJ2-5,-,TRBV7-9,TRBD2,CASSLVTSGGAQETQYF,TGTGCCAGCAGCTTAGTGACTAGCGGGGGGGCCCAAGAGACCCAGTACTTC
TRBJ2-3,-,TRBV2,TRBD2,CASSGLHGGSTDTQYF,TGTGCCAGCAGCGGACTACACGGGGGGAGCACAGATACGCAGTATTTT
TRBJ1-4,-,TRBV30,TRBD1,CASQSGQGPSTNEKLFF,TGTGCCTCACAATCCGGACAGGGGCCTTCAACTAATGAAAAACTGTTTTTT
TRBJ2-1,-,TRBV10-3,TRBD2,CAISEFGTSGGAPDEQFF,TGTGCCATCAGTGAGTTTGGGACTAGCGGGGGGGCTCCGGATGAGCAGTTCTTC
TRBJ2-1,-,TRBV6-2/TRBV6-3,TRBD2,CASSYRSGGVFYEQFF,TGTGCCAGCAGTTACCGTAGCGGGGGCGTTTTTTATGAGCAGTTCTTC
TRBJ1-1,-,TRBV27,TRBD1,CASRGGQGVEYTEAFF,TGTGCCAGCAGGGGAGGACAGGGCGTGGAGTACACTGAAGCTTTCTTT
TRBJ2-1,-,TRBV4-1,TRBD2,CASSQPTSGRNNEQFF,TGCGCCAGCAGCCAACCGACTAGCGGGAGAAACAATGAGCAGTTCTTC
TRBJ2-2,once,TRBV13,TRBD2,CASSGGDTGELFF,TGTGCCAGCAGTGGGGGGGACACCGGGGAGCTGTTTTTT
TRBJ2-5,-,TRBV28,TRBD1,CASSSPGTGGGETQYF,TGTGCCAGCAGTTCGCCCGGGACAGGGGGCGGAGAGACCCAGTACTTC
TRBJ2-5,once,TRBV3-1/TRBV3-2,TRBD2,CASSLAGGQETQYF,TGTGCCAGCAGCCTGGCGGGAGGGCAAGAGACCCAGTACTTC
TRBJ1-1,-,TRBV19,-,CASSIGGGEAFF,TGTGCCAGTAGCATCGGTGGCGGTGAAGCTTTCTTT
TRBJ2-5,once,TRBV24-1,TRBD2,CATSDYRAGGAETQYF,TGTGCCACCAGTGACTATAGAGCGGGAGGAGCCGAGACCCAGTACTTC
TRBJ2-6,few,TRBV28,TRBD1,CASSIRQGSTSGANVLTF,TGTGCCAGCAGTATTAGACAGGGTTCCACCTCTGGGGCCAACGTCCTGACTTTC
TRBJ1-1,-,TRBV7-9,-,CASSSIQDTEAFF,TGTGCCAGCAGCTCGATTCAGGACACTGAAGCTTTCTTT
TRBJ1-4,-,TRBV18,TRBD1,CASSRKTGTGDEKLFF,TGTGCCAGCTCGCGAAAAACCGGGACAGGGGATGAAAAACTGTTTTTT
TRBJ1-2,-,TRBV6-6,TRBD1,CASTSGQGSLLVGYTF,TGTGCCAGCACCAGCGGACAGGGTTCCCTTTTAGTTGGCTACACCTTC
TRBJ1-1,-,TRBV7-8,-,CASSLGGGWGLTEAFF,TGTGCCAGCAGCTTAGGGGGTGGCTGGGGACTCACTGAAGCTTTCTTT
TRBJ2-3,-,TRBV10-1,-,CASSEIGATTQYF,TGCGCCAGCAGTGAGATAGGAGCCACTACGCAGTATTTT